Listed below are T cell receptor beta chains from one sample, sequenced in a study of memory CD4+ T cells and cytomegalovirus serostatus. Using immunoSEQ multiplex PCR, the repertoire was profiled, and TCRdb retains in-frame clones only, with some absent. The top ten hold roughly 0.4% of the sample, which has around 61,000 clones, roughly 82% seen once. Sequenced input: memory CD4+ T cells from blood. The origin of the receptors is an adult in good health and CMV-seronegative. The CDR3 runs from the conserved cysteine through the conserved F or W. D genes are given only for firm matches. Only some rows state a clone size, as once, few, many or a class for expanded clones.

>NA|TRBV9|TRBD2|TRBJ2-3
CASSGGVAGGGTDTQYF
TGTGCCAGCAGCGGAGGAGTAGCGGGGGGAGGCACAGATACGCAGTATTTT
>NA|TRBV18|NA|TRBJ2-7
CASSPPSRPNYEQYF
TGTGCCAGCTCACCACCAAGCAGACCCAACTACGAGCAGTACTTC
>NA|TRBV5-6|NA|TRBJ1-3
CASSLVGGNTRNTIYF
TGTGCCAGCAGCTTGGTTGGAGGCAATACACGAAACACCATATATTTT
>once|TRBV2|TRBD1|TRBJ1-2
CASQAGTGYNYGYTF
TGTGCCAGCCAAGCCGGGACAGGATATAACTATGGCTACACCTTC
>NA|TRBV10-3|NA|TRBJ1-6
CATTTGQNPNSPLHF
TGTGCCACCACAACGGGCCAGAACCCAAATTCACCCCTCCACTTT
>NA|TRBV4-1|NA|TRBJ2-3
CASSQGDTQYF
TGCGCCAGCAGCCAAGGGGATACGCAGTATTTT
>NA|TRBV7-9|NA|TRBJ1-1
CASSLEGVSEAFF
TGTGCCAGCAGCTTAGAAGGTGTCAGTGAAGCTTTCTTT
>NA|TRBV27|NA|TRBJ2-7
CASSPLARISTYEQYF
TGTGCCAGCAGTCCCTTAGCCCGAATAAGTACCTACGAGCAGTACTTC
>NA|TRBV4-2|NA|TRBJ2-2
CASSQEVRSNTGELFF
TGTGCCAGCAGCCAAGAAGTACGTTCGAACACCGGGGAGCTGTTTTTT
>NA|TRBV7-3|NA|TRBJ2-2
CASSLTHSVTGELFF
TGTGCCAGCAGCTTAACCCACTCCGTCACCGGGGAGCTGTTTTTT
>NA|TRBV7-8|TRBD2|TRBJ2-1
CASKVRGGANEQFF
TGTGCCAGCAAAGTGCGCGGGGGGGCAAATGAGCAGTTCTTC
>NA|TRBV10-3|NA|TRBJ2-7
CAIRQGLSYEQYF
TGTGCCATCAGGCAGGGGCTCTCCTACGAGCAGTACTTC
>NA|TRBV10-3|NA|TRBJ1-6
CAISESRPQTYNSPLHF
TGTGCCATCAGTGAGTCCAGACCGCAGACATATAATTCACCCCTCCACTTT
>NA|TRBV10-3|NA|TRBJ1-2
CAISERQVYGYTF
TGTGCCATCAGTGAAAGGCAGGTCTATGGCTACACCTTC
>NA|TRBV15|NA|TRBJ1-1
CATSRDGGTDTEAFF
TGTGCCACCAGCAGAGATGGGGGGACGGATACTGAAGCTTTCTTT
>few|TRBV19|TRBD1|TRBJ1-1
CASLQGGEAFF
TGTGCCAGCCTACAGGGGGGGGAAGCTTTCTTT
>NA|TRBV6-1|NA|TRBJ1-1
CASSEGQGTEAFF
TGTGCCAGCAGTGAAGGGCAGGGAACTGAAGCTTTCTTT
>NA|TRBV25-1|NA|TRBJ1-2
CASQANYGYTF
TGTGCCAGTCAAGCTAACTATGGCTACACCTTC
>NA|TRBV29-1|TRBD1|TRBJ1-2
CSAIQGEGYGYTF
TGCAGCGCAATACAGGGGGAAGGCTATGGCTACACCTTC
>NA|TRBV28|TRBD1|TRBJ1-5
CASSHGQGSQPQHF
TGTGCCAGCAGTCACGGACAGGGGAGTCAGCCCCAGCATTTT
>NA|TRBV5-1|TRBD1|TRBJ2-2
CASGETGQTGELFF
TGCGCCAGCGGAGAGACAGGGCAAACCGGGGAGCTGTTTTTT
>once|TRBV4-1|NA|TRBJ2-3
CASSRILSTDTQYF
TGCGCCAGCAGCAGAATCCTGAGCACAGATACGCAGTATTTT
>NA|TRBV19|NA|TRBJ2-2
CASSEGQWVGELFF
TGTGCCAGTAGTGAAGGGCAGTGGGTCGGGGAGCTGTTTTTT
>NA|TRBV30|NA|TRBJ2-5
CALNRGGETQYF
TGTGCCTTGAATCGTGGGGGGGAGACCCAGTACTTC
>few|TRBV7-2|TRBD2|TRBJ2-1
CASSAQGLAGEGEQFF
TGTGCCAGCAGCGCCCAGGGACTAGCAGGCGAGGGTGAGCAGTTCTTC
>few|TRBV19|NA|TRBJ1-1
CASTQGTENTEAFF
TGTGCCAGTACCCAGGGCACCGAGAACACTGAAGCTTTCTTT
>NA|TRBV7-9|TRBD1|TRBJ1-1
CASTDRGRDTEAFF
TGTGCCAGTACGGACAGGGGCAGAGACACTGAAGCTTTCTTT
>NA|TRBV11-1|NA|TRBJ2-5
CASSLGGEPQETQYF
TGTGCCAGCAGCTTAGGGGGGGAACCCCAAGAGACCCAGTACTTC
>few|TRBV29-1|TRBD1|TRBJ1-2
CSVPGQSSAGGYTF
TGCAGCGTCCCGGGACAGTCCTCAGCGGGGGGCTACACCTTC
>NA|TRBV19|NA|TRBJ1-3
CASSWSAHSGNTIYF
TGTGCCAGTAGTTGGTCAGCTCACTCTGGAAACACCATATATTTT
>NA|TRBV7-8|NA|TRBJ1-6
CASSLNGAPLHF
TGTGCCAGCAGCTTAAACGGGGCACCCCTCCACTTT
>NA|TRBV2|NA|TRBJ1-2
CASSGRESYTF
TGTGCCAGCAGTGGTAGGGAAAGCTACACCTTC
>NA|TRBV5-6|TRBD2|TRBJ2-3
CASIESGGFTDTQYF
TGTGCCAGCATCGAGTCGGGGGGATTCACAGATACGCAGTATTTT
>NA|TRBV10-3|NA|TRBJ2-3
CAIKGQGRTDTQYF
TGTGCCATCAAGGGCCAGGGGCGGACAGATACGCAGTATTTT
>NA|TRBV18|NA|TRBJ2-7
CASSGSNSYEQYF
TGTGCCAGCTCAGGCAGCAACTCCTACGAGCAGTACTTC
>once|TRBV15|TRBD2|TRBJ2-3
CATSRDPLGGDTQYF
TGTGCCACCAGCAGAGATCCTCTGGGGGGGGATACGCAGTATTTT
>few|TRBV30|NA|TRBJ1-1
CAWRMAGRSNTEAFF
TGTGCCTGGAGAATGGCAGGGAGGTCGAACACTGAAGCTTTCTTT
>NA|TRBV9|TRBD1|TRBJ2-7
CASSPRQGSNEQYF
TGTGCCAGCAGCCCTCGACAGGGTAGCAACGAGCAGTACTTC
>NA|TRBV5-4|NA|TRBJ2-1
CASSLEYNEQFF
TGTGCCAGCAGCTTGGAGTACAATGAGCAGTTCTTC
>NA|TRBV9|NA|TRBJ1-4
CASSVRDSGLEKLFF
TGTGCCAGCAGCGTAAGGGACTCAGGACTAGAAAAACTGTTTTTT
>NA|TRBV2|TRBD2|TRBJ2-7
CASSELAKSYEQYF
TGTGCCAGCAGCGAACTAGCGAAGTCCTACGAGCAGTACTTC
>few|TRBV11-2|TRBD2|TRBJ2-3
CASSLLGAGGPLSTDTQYF
TGTGCCAGCAGCTTACTCGGGGCGGGGGGGCCCCTAAGCACAGATACGCAGTATTTT
>NA|TRBV5-6|NA|TRBJ1-2
CASSSIRNYGYTF
TGTGCCAGCAGTTCGATCAGGAACTATGGCTACACCTTC
>NA|TRBV19|NA|TRBJ1-1
CASSRQGEVNTEAFF
TGTGCCAGTAGTAGGCAGGGTGAAGTGAACACTGAAGCTTTCTTT
>NA|TRBV6-5|NA|TRBJ2-2
CASSYSRASNTGELFF
TGTGCCAGCAGTTACTCCCGAGCTTCGAACACCGGGGAGCTGTTTTTT
>once|TRBV5-4|NA|TRBJ2-2
CASSSPQTGELFF
TGTGCCAGCAGCTCCCCACAAACCGGGGAGCTGTTTTTT
>NA|TRBV7-2|NA|TRBJ1-5
CASSVTGPPQHF
TGTGCCAGCAGCGTCACAGGGCCGCCCCAGCATTTT
>NA|TRBV6-5|NA|TRBJ1-3
CALLEESGNTIYF
TGTGCCCTCTTGGAGGAGTCTGGAAACACCATATATTTT
>once|TRBV10-3|NA|TRBJ2-3
CAISGATDTQYF
TGTGCCATCAGTGGGGCCACAGATACGCAGTATTTT
>few|TRBV7-3|TRBD2|TRBJ2-1
CASSPKGLARGNEQFF
TGTGCCAGCAGCCCGAAGGGACTAGCAAGGGGCAATGAGCAGTTCTTC
>NA|TRBV7-9|TRBD1|TRBJ1-6
CASSLALGQGVNSPLHF
TGTGCCAGCAGCTTAGCGCTGGGACAGGGAGTTAATTCACCCCTCCACTTT
>NA|TRBV5-4|TRBD2|TRBJ2-1
CASSTTSGGIGSYNEQFF
TGTGCCAGCAGCACTACTAGCGGGGGGATCGGCTCCTACAATGAGCAGTTCTTC
>NA|TRBV18|TRBD2|TRBJ2-1
CASSGLARNEQFF
TGTGCCAGCTCGGGACTAGCGAGGAATGAGCAGTTCTTC
>once|TRBV28|TRBD1|TRBJ1-2
CASSLGGTARANYGYTF
TGTGCCAGCAGTTTGGGAGGGACAGCTCGAGCTAACTATGGCTACACCTTC
>NA|TRBV5-4|TRBD2|TRBJ2-3
CASSLIRSSGGRSTDTQYF
TGTGCCAGCAGCTTGATCCGGTCTAGCGGGGGGCGAAGCACAGATACGCAGTATTTT